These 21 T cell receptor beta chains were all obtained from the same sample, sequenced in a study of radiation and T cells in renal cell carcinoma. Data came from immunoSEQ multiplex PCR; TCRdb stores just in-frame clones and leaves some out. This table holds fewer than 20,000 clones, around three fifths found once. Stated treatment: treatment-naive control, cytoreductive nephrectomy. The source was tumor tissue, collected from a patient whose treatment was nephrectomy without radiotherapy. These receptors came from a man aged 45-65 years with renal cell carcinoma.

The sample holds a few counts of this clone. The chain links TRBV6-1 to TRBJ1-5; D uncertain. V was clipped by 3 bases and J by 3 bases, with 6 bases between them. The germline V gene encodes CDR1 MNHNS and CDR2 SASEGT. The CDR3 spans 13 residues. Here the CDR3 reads CASSDWPNQPQHF. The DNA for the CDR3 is TGTGCCAGCAGTGATTGGCCCAATCAGCCCCAGCATTTT.

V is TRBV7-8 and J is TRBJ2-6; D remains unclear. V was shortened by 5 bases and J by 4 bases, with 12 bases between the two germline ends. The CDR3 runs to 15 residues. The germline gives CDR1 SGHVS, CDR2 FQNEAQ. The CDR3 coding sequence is TGTGCCAGCAGCGTTGAGGCACTAGGGGCCAACGTCCTGACTTTC. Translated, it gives CASSVEALGANVLTF.

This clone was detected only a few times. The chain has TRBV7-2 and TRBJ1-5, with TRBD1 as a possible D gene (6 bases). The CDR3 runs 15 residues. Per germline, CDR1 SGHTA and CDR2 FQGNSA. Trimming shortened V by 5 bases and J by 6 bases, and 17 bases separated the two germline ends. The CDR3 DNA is TGTGCCAGCAGCCTCGCGCCGGGGGCTTCTCAGCCCCAGCATTTT. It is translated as CASSLAPGASQPQHF. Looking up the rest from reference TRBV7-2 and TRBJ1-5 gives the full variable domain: GAGVSQSPSNKVTEKGKDVELRCDPISGHTALYWYRQSLGQGLEFLIYFQGNSAPDKSGLPSDRFSAERTGGSVSTLTIQRTQQEDSAVYLCASSLAPGASQPQHFGDGTRLSIL.

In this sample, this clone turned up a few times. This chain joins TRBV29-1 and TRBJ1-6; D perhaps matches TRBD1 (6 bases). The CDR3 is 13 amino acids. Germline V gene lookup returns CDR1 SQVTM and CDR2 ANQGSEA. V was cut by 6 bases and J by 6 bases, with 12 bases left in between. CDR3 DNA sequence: TGCAGCGTCCGGCGGACAGTTAATTCACCCCTCCACTTT. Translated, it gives CSVRRTVNSPLHF.

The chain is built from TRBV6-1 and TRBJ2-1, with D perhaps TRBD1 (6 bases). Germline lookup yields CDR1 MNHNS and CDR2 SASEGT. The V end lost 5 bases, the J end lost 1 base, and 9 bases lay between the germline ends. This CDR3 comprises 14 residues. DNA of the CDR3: TGTGCCAGCAGTAAGGGGGAATCCTACAATGAGCAGTTCTTC. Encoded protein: CASSKGESYNEQFF.

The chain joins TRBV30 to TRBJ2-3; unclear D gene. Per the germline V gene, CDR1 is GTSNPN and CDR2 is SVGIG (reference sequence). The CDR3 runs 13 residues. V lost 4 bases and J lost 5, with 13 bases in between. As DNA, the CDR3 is TGTGCCTGGAAGGATGGGCCCAAAGATACGCAGTATTTT. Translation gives CAWKDGPKDTQYF.

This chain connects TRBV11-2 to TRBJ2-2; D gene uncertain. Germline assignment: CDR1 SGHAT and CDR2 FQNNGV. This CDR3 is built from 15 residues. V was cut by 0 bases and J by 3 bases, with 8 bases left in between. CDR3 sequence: CASSLDSRDTGELFF. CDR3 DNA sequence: TGTGCCAGCAGCTTAGATTCCCGGGACACCGGGGAGCTGTTTTTT.

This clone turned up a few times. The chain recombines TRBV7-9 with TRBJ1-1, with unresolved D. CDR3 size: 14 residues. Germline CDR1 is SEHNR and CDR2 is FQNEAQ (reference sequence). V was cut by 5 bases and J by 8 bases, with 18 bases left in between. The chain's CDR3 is CASSPGSFWNEAFF. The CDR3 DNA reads TGTGCCAGCAGCCCCGGTAGTTTTTGGAACGAAGCTTTCTTT. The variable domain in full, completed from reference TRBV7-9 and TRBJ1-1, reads DTGVSQNPRHKITKRGQNVTFRCDPISEHNRLYWYRQTLGQGPEFLTYFQNEAQLEKSRLLSDRFSAERPKGSFSTLEIQRTEQGDSAMYLCASSPGSFWNEAFFGQGTRLTVV.

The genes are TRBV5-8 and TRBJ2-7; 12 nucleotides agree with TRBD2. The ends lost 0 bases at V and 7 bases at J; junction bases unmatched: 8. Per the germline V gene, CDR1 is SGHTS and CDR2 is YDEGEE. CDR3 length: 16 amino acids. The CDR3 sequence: CASSLGTSGRSREQYF. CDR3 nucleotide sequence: TGTGCCAGCAGCTTGGGTACTAGCGGGAGGTCCAGAGAGCAGTACTTC. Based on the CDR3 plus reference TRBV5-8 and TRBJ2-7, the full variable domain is EAGVTQSPTHLIKTRGQQATLRCSPISGHTSVYWYQQALGLGLQFLLWYDEGEERNRGNFPPRFSGRQFPNYSSELNVNALELEDSALYLCASSLGTSGRSREQYFGPGTRLTVT.

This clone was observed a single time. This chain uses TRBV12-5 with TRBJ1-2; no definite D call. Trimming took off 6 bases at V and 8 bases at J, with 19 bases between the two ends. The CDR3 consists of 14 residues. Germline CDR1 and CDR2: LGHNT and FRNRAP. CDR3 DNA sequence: TGTGCTAGTGGCTCCCCGTCGGGTGCACGAGGCTACACCTTC. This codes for CASGSPSGARGYTF.

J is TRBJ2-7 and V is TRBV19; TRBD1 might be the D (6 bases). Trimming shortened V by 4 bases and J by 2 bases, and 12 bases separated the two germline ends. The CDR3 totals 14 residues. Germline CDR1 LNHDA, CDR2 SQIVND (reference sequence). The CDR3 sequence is CASSTHRDAYEQYF. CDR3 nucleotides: TGTGCCAGTAGTACACACAGGGACGCCTACGAGCAGTACTTC.

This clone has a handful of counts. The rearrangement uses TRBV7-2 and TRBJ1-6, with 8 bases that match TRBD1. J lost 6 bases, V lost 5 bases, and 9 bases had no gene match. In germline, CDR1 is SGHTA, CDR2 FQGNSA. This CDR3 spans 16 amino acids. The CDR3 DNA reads TGTGCCAGCAGCCAAGGCCAGGGGGCAGGTAATTCACCCCTCCACTTT. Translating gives CASSQGQGAGNSPLHF.

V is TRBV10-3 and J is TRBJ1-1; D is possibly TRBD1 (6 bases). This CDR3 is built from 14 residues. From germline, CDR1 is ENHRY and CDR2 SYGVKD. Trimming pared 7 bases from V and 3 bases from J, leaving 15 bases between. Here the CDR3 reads CAITEGGSDTEAFF. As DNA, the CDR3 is TGTGCCATCACCGAGGGGGGATCAGACACTGAAGCTTTCTTT.

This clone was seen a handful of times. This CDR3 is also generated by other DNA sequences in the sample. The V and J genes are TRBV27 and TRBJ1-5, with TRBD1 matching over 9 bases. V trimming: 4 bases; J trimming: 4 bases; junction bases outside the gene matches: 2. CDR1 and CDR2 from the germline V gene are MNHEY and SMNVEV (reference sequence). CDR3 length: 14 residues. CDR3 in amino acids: CASSSGQGNQPQHF. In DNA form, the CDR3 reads TGTGCCAGCAGTTCGGGACAGGGAAATCAGCCCCAGCATTTT.

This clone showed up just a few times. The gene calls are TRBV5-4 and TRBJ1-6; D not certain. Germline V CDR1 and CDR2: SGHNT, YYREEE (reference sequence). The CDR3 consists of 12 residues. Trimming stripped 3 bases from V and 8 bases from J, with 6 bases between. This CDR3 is CASSSGHSPLHF. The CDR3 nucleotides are TGTGCCAGCAGCTCCGGCCATTCACCCCTCCACTTT.

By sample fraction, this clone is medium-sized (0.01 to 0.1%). CDR3 sequence: CASSEQGYEKLFF. The DNA of the CDR3 is TGTGCCAGCAGTGAACAGGGTTATGAAAAACTGTTTTTT. V gene TRBV2 combines with J gene TRBJ1-4; possibly TRBD1 for D (5 bases). This CDR3 region has 13 residues. Trimming stripped 2 bases from V and 6 bases from J, with 7 bases between. CDR1 and CDR2 (germline): SNHLY, FYNNEI.

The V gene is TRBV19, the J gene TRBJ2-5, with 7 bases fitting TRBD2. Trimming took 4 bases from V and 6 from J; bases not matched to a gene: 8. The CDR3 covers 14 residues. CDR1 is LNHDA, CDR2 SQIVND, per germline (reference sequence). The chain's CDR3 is CASSNGGSEKTQYF. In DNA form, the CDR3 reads TGTGCCAGTAGTAATGGCGGGAGTGAGAAGACCCAGTACTTC.

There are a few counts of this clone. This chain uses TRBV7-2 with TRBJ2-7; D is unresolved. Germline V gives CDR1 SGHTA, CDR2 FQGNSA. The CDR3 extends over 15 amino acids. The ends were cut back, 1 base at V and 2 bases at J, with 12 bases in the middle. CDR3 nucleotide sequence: TGTGCCAGCAGCTTAGGTACGACGGAAACCTACGAGCAGTACTTC. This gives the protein CASSLGTTETYEQYF.

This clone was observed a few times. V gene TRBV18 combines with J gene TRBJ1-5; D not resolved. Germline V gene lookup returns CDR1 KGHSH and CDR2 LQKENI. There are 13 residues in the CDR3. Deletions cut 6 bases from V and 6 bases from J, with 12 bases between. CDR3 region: CASSSGMSQPQHF. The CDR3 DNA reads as TGTGCCAGCTCCAGCGGGATGAGTCAGCCCCAGCATTTT.

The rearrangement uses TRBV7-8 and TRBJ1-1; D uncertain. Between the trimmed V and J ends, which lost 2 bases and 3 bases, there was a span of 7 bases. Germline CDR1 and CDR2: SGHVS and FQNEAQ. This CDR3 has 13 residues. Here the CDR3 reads CASSLQEHTEAFF. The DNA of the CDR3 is TGTGCCAGCAGCTTACAGGAACACACTGAAGCTTTCTTT.

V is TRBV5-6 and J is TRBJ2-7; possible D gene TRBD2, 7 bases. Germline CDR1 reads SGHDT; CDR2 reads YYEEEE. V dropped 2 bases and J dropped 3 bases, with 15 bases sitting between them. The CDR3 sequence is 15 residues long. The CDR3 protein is CASSFPGGPYYEQYF. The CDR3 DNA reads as TGTGCCAGCAGCTTCCCGGGGGGCCCTTACTACGAGCAGTACTTC.